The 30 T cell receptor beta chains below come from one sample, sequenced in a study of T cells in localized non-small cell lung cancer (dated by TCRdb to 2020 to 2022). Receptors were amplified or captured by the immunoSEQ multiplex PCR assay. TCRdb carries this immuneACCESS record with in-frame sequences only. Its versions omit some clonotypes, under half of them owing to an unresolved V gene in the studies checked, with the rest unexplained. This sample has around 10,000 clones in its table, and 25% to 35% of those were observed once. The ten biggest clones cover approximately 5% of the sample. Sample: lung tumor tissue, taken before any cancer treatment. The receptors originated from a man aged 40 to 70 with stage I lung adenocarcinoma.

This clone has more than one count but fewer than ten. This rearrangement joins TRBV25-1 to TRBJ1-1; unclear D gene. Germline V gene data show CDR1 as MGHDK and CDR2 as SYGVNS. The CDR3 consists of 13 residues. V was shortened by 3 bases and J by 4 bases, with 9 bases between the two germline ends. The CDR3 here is CASSESYATEAFF. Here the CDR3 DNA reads TGTGCCAGCAGTGAGTCGTATGCCACTGAAGCTTTCTTT.

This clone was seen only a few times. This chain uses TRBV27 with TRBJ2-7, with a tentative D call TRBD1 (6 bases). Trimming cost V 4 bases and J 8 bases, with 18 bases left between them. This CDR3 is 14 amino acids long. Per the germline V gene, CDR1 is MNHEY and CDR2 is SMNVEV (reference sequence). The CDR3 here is CASSSSGTPPQQYF. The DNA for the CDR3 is TGTGCCAGCAGTTCCTCCGGGACACCACCCCAGCAGTACTTC.

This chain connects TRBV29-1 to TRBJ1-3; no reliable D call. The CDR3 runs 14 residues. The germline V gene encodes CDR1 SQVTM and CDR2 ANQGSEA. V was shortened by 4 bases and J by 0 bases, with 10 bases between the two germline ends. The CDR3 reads CSVAVGYSGNTIYF. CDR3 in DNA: TGCAGCGTTGCGGTCGGATACTCTGGAAACACCATATATTTT.

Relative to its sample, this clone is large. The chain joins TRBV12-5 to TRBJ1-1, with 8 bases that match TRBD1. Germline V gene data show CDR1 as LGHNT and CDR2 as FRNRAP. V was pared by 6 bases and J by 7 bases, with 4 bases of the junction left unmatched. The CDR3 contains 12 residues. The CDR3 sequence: CASGPDRGEAFF. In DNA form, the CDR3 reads TGTGCTAGTGGACCTGACAGGGGTGAAGCTTTCTTT. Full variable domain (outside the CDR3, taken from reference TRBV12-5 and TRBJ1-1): DARVTQTPRHKVTEMGQEVTMRCQPILGHNTVFWYRQTMMQGLELLAYFRNRAPLDDSGMPKDRFSAEMPDATLATLKIQPSEPRDSAVYFCASGPDRGEAFFGQGTRLTVV.

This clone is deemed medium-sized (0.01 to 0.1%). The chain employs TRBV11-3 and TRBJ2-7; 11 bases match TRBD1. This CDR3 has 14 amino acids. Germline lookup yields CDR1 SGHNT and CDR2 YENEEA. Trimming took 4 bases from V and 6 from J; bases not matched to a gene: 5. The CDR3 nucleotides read TGTGCCAGCAGCTCGACCGGGACAGGGGGCGAGCAGTACTTC. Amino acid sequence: CASSSTGTGGEQYF.

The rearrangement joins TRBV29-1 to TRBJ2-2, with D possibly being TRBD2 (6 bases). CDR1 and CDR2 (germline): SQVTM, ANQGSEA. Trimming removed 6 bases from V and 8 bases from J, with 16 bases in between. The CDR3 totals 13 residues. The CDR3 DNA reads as TGCAGCGTGGAGGGGCGTCCCGGGGGGGAGCTGTTTTTT. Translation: CSVEGRPGGELFF.

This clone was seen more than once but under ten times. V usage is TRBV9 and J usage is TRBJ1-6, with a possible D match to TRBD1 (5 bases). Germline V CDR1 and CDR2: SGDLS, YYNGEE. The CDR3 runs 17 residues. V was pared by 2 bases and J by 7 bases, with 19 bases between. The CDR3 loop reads CASSVSQGSVGNSPLHF. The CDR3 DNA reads TGTGCCAGCAGCGTCTCCCAGGGATCCGTGGGAAATTCACCCCTCCACTTT.

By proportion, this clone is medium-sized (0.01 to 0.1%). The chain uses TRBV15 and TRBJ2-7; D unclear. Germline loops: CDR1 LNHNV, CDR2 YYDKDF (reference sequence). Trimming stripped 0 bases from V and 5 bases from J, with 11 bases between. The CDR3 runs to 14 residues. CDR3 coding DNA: TGTGCCACCAGCAGAGATCTTGGGCCCAACGAGCAGTACTTC. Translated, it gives CATSRDLGPNEQYF.

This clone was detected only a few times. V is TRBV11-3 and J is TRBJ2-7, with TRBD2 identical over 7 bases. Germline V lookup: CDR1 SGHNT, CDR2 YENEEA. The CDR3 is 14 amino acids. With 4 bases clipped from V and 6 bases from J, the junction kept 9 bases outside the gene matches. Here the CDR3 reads CASSSPRGVGEQYF. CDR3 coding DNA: TGTGCCAGCAGCTCCCCTCGGGGGGTAGGCGAGCAGTACTTC. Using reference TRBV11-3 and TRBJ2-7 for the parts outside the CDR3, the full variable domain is EAGVVQSPRYKIIEKKQPVAFWCNPISGHNTLYWYLQNLGQGPELLIRYENEEAVDDSQLPKDRFSAERLKGVDSTLKIQPAELGDSAVYLCASSSPRGVGEQYFGPGTRLTVT.

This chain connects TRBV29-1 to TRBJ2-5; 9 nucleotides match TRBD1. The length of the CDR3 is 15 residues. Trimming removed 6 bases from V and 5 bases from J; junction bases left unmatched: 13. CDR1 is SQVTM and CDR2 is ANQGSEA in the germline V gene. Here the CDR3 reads CSVASGTGWRETQYF. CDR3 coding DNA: TGCAGCGTCGCCTCCGGGACAGGGTGGCGGGAGACCCAGTACTTC. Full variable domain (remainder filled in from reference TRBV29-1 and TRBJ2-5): SAVISQKPSRDICQRGTSLTIQCQVDSQVTMMFWYRQQPGQSLTLIATANQGSEATYESGFVIDKFPISRPNLTFSTLTVSNMSPEDSSIYLCSVASGTGWRETQYFGPGTRLLVL.

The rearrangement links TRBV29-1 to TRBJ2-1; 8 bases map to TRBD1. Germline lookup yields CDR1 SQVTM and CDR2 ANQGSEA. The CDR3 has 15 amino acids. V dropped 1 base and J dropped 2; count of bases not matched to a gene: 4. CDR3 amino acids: CSVEGARGPYNEQFF. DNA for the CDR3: TGCAGCGTTGAAGGGGCCAGGGGGCCCTACAATGAGCAGTTCTTC.

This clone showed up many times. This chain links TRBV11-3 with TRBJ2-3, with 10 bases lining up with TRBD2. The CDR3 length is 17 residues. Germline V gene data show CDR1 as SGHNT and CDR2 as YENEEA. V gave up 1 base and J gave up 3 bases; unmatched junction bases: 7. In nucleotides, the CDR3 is TGTGCCAGCAGCTTAGTGTTACTAGCGGGGAGTACAGATACGCAGTATTTT. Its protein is CASSLVLLAGSTDTQYF. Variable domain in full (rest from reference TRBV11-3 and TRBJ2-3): EAGVVQSPRYKIIEKKQPVAFWCNPISGHNTLYWYLQNLGQGPELLIRYENEEAVDDSQLPKDRFSAERLKGVDSTLKIQPAELGDSAVYLCASSLVLLAGSTDTQYFGPGTRLTVL.

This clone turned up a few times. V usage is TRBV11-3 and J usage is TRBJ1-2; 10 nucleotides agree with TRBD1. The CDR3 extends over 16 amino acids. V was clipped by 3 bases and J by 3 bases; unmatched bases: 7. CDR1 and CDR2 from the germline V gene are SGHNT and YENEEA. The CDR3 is CASSFAGTGAHYGYTF. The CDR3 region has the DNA TGTGCCAGCAGCTTTGCCGGGACAGGGGCTCACTATGGCTACACCTTC. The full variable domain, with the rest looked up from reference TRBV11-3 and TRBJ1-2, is EAGVVQSPRYKIIEKKQPVAFWCNPISGHNTLYWYLQNLGQGPELLIRYENEEAVDDSQLPKDRFSAERLKGVDSTLKIQPAELGDSAVYLCASSFAGTGAHYGYTFGSGTRLTVV.

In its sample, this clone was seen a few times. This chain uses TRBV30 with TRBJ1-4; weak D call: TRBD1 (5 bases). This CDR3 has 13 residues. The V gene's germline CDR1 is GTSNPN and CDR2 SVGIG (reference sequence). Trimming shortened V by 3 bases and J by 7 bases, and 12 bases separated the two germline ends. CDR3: CAWRDMISEKLFF. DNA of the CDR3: TGTGCCTGGAGGGACATGATAAGTGAAAAACTGTTTTTT.

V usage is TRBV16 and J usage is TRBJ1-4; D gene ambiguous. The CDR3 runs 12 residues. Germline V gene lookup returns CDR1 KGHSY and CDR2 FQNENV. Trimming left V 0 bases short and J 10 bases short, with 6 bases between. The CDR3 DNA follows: TGTGCCAGCAGCCAATCGGACGTAAAACTGTTTTTT. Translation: CASSQSDVKLFF.

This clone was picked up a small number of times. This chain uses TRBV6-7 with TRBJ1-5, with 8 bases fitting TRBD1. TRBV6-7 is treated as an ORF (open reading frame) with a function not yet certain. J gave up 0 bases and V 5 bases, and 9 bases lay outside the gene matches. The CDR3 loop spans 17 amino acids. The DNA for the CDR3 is TGTGCCAGCAGTAGAAGGGACAGGCCCTATAGCAATCAGCCCCAGCATTTT. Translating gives CASSRRDRPYSNQPQHF.

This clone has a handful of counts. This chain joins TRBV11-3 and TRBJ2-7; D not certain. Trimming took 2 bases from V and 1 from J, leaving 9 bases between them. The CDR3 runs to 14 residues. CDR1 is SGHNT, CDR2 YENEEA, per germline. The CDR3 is CASSLTGASYEQYF. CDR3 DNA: TGTGCCAGCAGCTTAACCGGAGCTTCCTACGAGCAGTACTTC.

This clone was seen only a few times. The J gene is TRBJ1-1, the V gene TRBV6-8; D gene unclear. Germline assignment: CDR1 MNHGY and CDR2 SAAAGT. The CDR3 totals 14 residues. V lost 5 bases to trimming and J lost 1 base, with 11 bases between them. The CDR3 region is CASSPMASNTEAFF. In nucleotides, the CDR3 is TGTGCCAGCAGTCCCATGGCCTCGAACACTGAAGCTTTCTTT.

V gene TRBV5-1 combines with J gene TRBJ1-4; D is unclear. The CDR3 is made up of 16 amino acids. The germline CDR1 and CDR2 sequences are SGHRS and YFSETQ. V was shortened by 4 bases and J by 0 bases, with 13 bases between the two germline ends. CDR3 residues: CASSAPVGTTNEKLFF. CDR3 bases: TGCGCCAGCAGCGCCCCGGTAGGGACAACTAATGAAAAACTGTTTTTT.

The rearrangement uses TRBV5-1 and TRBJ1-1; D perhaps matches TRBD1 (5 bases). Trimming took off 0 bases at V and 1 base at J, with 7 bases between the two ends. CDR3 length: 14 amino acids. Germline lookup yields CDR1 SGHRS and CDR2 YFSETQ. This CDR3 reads CASSLGGGNTEAFF. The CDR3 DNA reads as TGCGCCAGCAGCTTGGGTGGGGGGAACACTGAAGCTTTCTTT.

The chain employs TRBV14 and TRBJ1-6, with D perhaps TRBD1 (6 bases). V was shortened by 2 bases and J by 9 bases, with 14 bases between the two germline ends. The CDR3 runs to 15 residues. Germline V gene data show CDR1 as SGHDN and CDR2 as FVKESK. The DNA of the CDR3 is TGTGCCAGCAGCCAACACCGTGGGGGCTCTTCACCCCTCCACTTT. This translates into CASSQHRGGSSPLHF.

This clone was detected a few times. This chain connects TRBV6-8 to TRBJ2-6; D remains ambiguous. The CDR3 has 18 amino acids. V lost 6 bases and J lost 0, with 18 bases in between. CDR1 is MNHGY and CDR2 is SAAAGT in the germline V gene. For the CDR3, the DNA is TGTGCCAGCAGCCTACGGCAGATCGAAAGCTCTGGGGCCAACGTCCTGACTTTC. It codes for CASSLRQIESSGANVLTF.

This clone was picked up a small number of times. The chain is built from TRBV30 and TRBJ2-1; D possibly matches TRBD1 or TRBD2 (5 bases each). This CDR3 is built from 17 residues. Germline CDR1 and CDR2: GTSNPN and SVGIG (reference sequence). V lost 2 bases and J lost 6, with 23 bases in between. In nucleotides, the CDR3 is TGTGCCTGGAGTCCACGGGTTGGGACGGGGACCGTCAATGAGCAGTTCTTC. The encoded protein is CAWSPRVGTGTVNEQFF.

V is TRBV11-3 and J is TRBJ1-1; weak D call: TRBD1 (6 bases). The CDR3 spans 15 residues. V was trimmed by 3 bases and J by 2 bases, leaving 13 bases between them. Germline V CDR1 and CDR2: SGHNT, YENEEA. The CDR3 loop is CASSLATGPNTEAFF. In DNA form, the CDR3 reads TGTGCCAGCAGCTTGGCGACAGGTCCAAACACTGAAGCTTTCTTT.

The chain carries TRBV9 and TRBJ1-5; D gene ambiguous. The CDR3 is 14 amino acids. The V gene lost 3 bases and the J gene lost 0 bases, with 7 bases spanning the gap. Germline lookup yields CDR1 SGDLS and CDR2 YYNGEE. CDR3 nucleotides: TGTGCCAGCAGCGCCGGATATAGCAATCAGCCCCAGCATTTT. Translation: CASSAGYSNQPQHF. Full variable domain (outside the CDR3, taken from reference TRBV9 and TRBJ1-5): DSGVTQTPKHLITATGQRVTLRCSPRSGDLSVYWYQQSLDQGLQFLIQYYNGEERAKGNILERFSAQQFPDLHSELNLSSLELGDSALYFCASSAGYSNQPQHFGDGTRLSIL.

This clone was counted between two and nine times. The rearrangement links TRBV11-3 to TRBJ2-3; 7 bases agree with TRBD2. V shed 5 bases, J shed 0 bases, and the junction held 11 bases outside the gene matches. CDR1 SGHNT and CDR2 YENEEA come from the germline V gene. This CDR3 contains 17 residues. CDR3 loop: CASSRPLSGASTDTQYF. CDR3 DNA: TGTGCCAGCAGCCGACCCCTCAGCGGGGCCAGCACAGATACGCAGTATTTT. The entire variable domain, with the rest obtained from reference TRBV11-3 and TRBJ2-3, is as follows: EAGVVQSPRYKIIEKKQPVAFWCNPISGHNTLYWYLQNLGQGPELLIRYENEEAVDDSQLPKDRFSAERLKGVDSTLKIQPAELGDSAVYLCASSRPLSGASTDTQYFGPGTRLTVL.

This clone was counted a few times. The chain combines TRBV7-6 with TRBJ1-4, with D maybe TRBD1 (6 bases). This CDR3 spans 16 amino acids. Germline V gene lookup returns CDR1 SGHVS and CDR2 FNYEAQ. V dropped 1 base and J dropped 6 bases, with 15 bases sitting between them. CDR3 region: CASSLDSLGADEKLFF. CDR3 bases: TGTGCCAGCAGCTTAGACTCTTTGGGGGCAGATGAAAAACTGTTTTTT.

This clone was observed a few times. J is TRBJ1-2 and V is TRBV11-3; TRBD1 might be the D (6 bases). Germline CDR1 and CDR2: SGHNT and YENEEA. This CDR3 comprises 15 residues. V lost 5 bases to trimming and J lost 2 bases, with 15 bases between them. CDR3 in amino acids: CASSPTGQPNYGYTF. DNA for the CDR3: TGTGCCAGCAGCCCCACCGGACAGCCCAACTATGGCTACACCTTC.

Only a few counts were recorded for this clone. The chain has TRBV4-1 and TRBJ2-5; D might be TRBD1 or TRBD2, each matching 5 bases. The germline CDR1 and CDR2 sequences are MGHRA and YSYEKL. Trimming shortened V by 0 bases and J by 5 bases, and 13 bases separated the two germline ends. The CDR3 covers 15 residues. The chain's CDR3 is CASSQEGTPGETQYF. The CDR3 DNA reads TGCGCCAGCAGCCAAGAAGGGACCCCGGGGGAGACCCAGTACTTC.

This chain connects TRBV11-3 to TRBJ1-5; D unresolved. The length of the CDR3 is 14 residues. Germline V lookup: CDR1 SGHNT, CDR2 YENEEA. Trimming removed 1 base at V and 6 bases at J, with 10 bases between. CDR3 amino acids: CASSLGARVQPQHF. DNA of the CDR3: TGTGCCAGCAGCTTAGGGGCAAGAGTTCAGCCCCAGCATTTT.